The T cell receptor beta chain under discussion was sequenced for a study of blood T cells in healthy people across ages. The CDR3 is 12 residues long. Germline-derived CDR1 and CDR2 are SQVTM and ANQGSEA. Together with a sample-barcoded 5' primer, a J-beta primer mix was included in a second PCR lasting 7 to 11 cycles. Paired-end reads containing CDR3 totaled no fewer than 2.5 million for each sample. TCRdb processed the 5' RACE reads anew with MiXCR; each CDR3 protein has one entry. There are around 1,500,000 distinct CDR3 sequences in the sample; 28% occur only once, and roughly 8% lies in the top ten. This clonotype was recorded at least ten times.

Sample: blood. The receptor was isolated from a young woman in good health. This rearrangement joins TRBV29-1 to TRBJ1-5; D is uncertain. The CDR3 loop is CSALPVSGPQHF. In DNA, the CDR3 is TGCAGTGCTCTTCCAGTGTCGGGCCCCCAGCATTTT.